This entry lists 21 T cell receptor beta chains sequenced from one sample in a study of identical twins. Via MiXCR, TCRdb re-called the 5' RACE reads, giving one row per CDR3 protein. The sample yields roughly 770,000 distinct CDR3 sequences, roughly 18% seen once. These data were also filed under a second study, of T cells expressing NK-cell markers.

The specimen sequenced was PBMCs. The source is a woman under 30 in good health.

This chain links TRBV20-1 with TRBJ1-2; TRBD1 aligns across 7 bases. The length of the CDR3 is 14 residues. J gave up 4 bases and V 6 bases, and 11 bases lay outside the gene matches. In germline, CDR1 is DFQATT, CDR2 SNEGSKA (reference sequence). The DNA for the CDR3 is TGCAGTGCCCCGGGACAGATATCCCTCTATGGCTACACCTTC. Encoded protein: CSAPGQISLYGYTF.

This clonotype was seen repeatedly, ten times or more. The CDR3 DNA sequence: TGTGCCAGCAAGGGACGGTTCTACGAGCAGTACTTC. Translating it yields CASKGRFYEQYF. This rearrangement joins TRBV12-3 or TRBV12-4 to TRBJ2-7; D possibly uses TRBD1 or TRBD2 (5 bases each). The CDR3 is made up of 12 amino acids. Trimming stripped 7 bases from V and 3 bases from J, with 10 bases between.

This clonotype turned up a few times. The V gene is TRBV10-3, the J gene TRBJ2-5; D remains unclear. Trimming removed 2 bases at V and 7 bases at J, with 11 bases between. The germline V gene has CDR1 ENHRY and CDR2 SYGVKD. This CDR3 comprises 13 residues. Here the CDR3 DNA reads TGTGCCATCAGTGAGCCCCGATTGGGGACCCAGTACTTC. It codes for CAISEPRLGTQYF.

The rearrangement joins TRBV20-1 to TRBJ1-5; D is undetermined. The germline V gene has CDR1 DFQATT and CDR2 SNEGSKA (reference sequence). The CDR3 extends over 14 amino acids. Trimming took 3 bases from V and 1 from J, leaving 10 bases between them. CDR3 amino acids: CSARGAQSNQPQHF. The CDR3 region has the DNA TGCAGTGCTAGGGGAGCCCAAAGCAATCAGCCCCAGCATTTT.

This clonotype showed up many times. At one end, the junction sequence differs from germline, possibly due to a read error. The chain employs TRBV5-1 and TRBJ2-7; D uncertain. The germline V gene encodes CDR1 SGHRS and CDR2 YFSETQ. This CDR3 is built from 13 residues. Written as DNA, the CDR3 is TGCGCCAGCAGTTTGGGTACGCAGCTCGAGCAGTACTTC. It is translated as CASSLGTQLEQYF.

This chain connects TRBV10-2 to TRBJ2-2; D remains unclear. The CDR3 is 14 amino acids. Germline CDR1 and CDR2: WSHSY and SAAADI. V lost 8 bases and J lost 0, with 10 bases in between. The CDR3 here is CASDPLSNTGELFF. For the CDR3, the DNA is TGCGCCAGCGATCCACTCTCGAACACCGGGGAGCTGTTTTTT.

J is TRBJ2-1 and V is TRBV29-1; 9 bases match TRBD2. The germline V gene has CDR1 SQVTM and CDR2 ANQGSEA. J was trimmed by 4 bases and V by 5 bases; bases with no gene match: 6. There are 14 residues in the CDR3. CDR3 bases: TGCAGCGTTCAGAGCGGGGGGTTATACAATGAGCAGTTCTTC. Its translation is CSVQSGGLYNEQFF.

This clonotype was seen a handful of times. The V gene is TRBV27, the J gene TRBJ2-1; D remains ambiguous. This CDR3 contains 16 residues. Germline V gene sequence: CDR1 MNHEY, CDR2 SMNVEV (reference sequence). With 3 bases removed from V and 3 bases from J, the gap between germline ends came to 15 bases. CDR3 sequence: CASSLTVERYYNEQFF. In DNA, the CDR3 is TGTGCCAGCAGTTTGACCGTAGAACGCTACTACAATGAGCAGTTCTTC.

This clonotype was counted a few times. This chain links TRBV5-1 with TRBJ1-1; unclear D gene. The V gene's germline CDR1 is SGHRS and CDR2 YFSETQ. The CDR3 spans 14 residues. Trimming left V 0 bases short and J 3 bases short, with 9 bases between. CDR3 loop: CASSLAAEDTEAFF. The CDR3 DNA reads TGCGCCAGCAGCTTGGCGGCGGAGGACACTGAAGCTTTCTTT.

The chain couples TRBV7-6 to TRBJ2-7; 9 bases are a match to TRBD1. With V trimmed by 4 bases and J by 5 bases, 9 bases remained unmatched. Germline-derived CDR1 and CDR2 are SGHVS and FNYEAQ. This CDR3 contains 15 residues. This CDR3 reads CASSSSGTGTDEQYF. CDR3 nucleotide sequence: TGTGCCAGCAGCTCGTCCGGGACAGGGACGGACGAGCAGTACTTC.

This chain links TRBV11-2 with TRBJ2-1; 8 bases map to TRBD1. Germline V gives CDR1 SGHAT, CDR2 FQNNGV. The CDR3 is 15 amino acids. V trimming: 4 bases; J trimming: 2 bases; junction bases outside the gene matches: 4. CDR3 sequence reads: CASSSRTGTYNEQFF. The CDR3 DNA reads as TGTGCCAGCAGCTCTCGGACAGGGACCTACAATGAGCAGTTCTTC.

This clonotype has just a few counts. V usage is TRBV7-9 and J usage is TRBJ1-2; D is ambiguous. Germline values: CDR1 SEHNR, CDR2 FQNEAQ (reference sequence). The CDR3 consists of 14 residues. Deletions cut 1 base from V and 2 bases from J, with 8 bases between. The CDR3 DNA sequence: TGTGCCAGCAGCTTAGGTCCGGTGAACTATGGCTACACCTTC. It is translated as CASSLGPVNYGYTF.

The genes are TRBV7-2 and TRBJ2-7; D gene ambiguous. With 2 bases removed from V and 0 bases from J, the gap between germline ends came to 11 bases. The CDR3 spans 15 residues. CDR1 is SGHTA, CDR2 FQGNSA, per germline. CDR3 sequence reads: CASSLNGSPSYEQYF. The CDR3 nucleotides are TGTGCCAGCAGCTTAAACGGATCACCCTCCTACGAGCAGTACTTC.

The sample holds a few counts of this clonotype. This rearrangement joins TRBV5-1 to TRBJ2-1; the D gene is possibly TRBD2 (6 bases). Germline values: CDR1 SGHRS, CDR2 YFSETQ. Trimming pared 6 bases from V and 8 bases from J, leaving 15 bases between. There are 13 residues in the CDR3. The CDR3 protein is CASKGTSLDEQFF. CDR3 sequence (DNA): TGCGCCAGCAAGGGGACTTCCCTAGATGAGCAGTTCTTC.

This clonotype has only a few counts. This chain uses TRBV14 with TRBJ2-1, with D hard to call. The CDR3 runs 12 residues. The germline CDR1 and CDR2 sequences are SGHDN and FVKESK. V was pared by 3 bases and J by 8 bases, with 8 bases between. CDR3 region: CASSHVADEQFF. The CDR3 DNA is TGTGCCAGCAGCCACGTGGCCGATGAGCAGTTCTTC.

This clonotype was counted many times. Written as DNA, the CDR3 is TGCAGTGCTAGAGATCCCAGGGGTGAGACCCAGTACTTC. It yields the protein CSARDPRGETQYF. The V and J genes are TRBV20-1 and TRBJ2-5; TRBD1 might be the D (6 bases). V shed 0 bases and J shed 5 bases, with 10 bases lying between them. The CDR3 has 13 residues. Germline CDR1 and CDR2: DFQATT and SNEGSKA (reference sequence).

CDR3 region: CASSWTDVNYGYTF. The CDR3 region has the DNA TGTGCCAGCAGCTGGACGGACGTTAACTATGGCTACACCTTC. The V call is TRBV7-2, the J call TRBJ1-2; the D is unclear. The CDR3 consists of 14 residues. The germline gives CDR1 SGHTA, CDR2 FQGNSA. Trimming removed 4 bases from V and 1 base from J, with 10 bases in between.

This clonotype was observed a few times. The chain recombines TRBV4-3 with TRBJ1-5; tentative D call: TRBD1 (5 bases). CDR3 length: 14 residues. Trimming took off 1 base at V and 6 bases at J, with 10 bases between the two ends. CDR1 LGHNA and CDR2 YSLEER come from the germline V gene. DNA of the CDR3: TGCGCCAGCAGCCAAGTCCAGGGCGTTCAGCCCCAGCATTTT. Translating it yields CASSQVQGVQPQHF.

The CDR3 bases are TGTGCCAGCAGCCTGGGACAGGGAATGAAGAATGAGCAGTTCTTC. Translation: CASSLGQGMKNEQFF. This chain uses TRBV7-9 with TRBJ2-1, with 9 bases that match TRBD1. The CDR3 loop spans 15 amino acids. After removal of 5 bases from V and 7 bases from J, the junction contained 9 bases not matched to a gene. Germline V gene sequence: CDR1 SEHNR, CDR2 FQNEAQ (reference sequence).

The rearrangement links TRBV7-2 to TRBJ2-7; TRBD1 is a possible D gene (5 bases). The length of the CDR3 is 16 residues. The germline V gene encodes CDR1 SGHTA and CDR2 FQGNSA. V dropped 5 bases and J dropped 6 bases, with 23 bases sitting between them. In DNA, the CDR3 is TGTGCCAGCAGCCTAAGGGGAACTACCCTATTAGGCGAGCAGTACTTC. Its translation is CASSLRGTTLLGEQYF.

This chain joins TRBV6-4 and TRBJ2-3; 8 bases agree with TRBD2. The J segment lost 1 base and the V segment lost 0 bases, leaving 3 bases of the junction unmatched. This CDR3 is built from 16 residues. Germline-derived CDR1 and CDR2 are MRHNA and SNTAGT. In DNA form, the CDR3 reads TGTGCCAGCAGTGACTCCTACGGGGGGGGCACAGATACGCAGTATTTT. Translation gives CASSDSYGGGTDTQYF.